Listed below are T cell receptor beta chains from one sample, sequenced in a study of CD8 T cells in ankylosing spondylitis. A single record per CDR3 protein comes from TCRdb applying MiXCR to the 5' RACE reads. This table has roughly 250,000 distinct CDR3 sequences, less than 10% appearing once. The source material was blood, either unsorted or a sorted T cell fraction (not recorded which). These TCRs come from a male donor with ankylosing spondylitis or in good health (not recorded which). Both conserved end residues are part of each CDR3. A D gene is named only where the DNA matches it firmly. A clone size is listed for some rows: how often the clone was seen (once, few, many), or a class if it is expanded.

>TRBV28|.|TRBJ1-1|many
TGTGCCAGCAGTTTAAGCCATGGGAACAGCGAAGCTTTCTTT
CASSLSHGNSEAFF
>TRBV7-2|TRBD2|TRBJ2-3|.
TGTGCCAGCAGCTTAAACAGCGGGAGGTACGCAGATACGCAGTATTTT
CASSLNSGRYADTQYF
>TRBV6-5|TRBD2|TRBJ2-3|many
TGTGCCAGCAGTTACGGGACTAGCGTTAGCACAGATACGCAGTATTTT
CASSYGTSVSTDTQYF
>TRBV5-1|.|TRBJ2-2|.
TGCGCCAGCAGCTCGGACCCGAACACCGGGGAGCTGTTTTTT
CASSSDPNTGELFF
>TRBV27|TRBD1|TRBJ2-3|many
TGTGCCAGCAGTGGTGGACAGGGCACAGATACGCAGTATTTT
CASSGGQGTDTQYF
>TRBV7-3|TRBD2|TRBJ2-5|many
TGTGCCAGCAGCTTAACGGGAGGGCAAGAGACCCAGTACTTC
CASSLTGGQETQYF
>TRBV20-1|TRBD2|TRBJ2-2|few
TGCTGTGCTAGAGATTCGAAGACTAGCTGGAACACCGGGGAGCTGTTTTTT
CCARDSKTSWNTGELFF
>TRBV6-5|.|TRBJ2-2|many
TGTGCCAGCAGTTACCGCTGGACGGAGGACGGGGAGCTGTTTTTT
CASSYRWTEDGELFF
>TRBV6-1|.|TRBJ1-1|many
TGTGCCAGCAATCAGGGCTGGGGCACTGAAGCTTTCTTT
CASNQGWGTEAFF
>TRBV5-1|.|TRBJ2-3|many
TGCGCCAGCAGCTTGGGAATCCTAGTTTCTAACGCAGATACGCAGTATTTT
CASSLGILVSNADTQYF
>TRBV6-1|.|TRBJ1-1|many
TGTGCCAGCACCCCAACGGGGAAGTACACTGAAGCTTTCTTT
CASTPTGKYTEAFF
>TRBV7-2|.|TRBJ1-2|many
TGTGCCAGCAGCCGAGCAGGTGTTGGTAACTATGGCTACACCTTC
CASSRAGVGNYGYTF
>TRBV19|TRBD2|TRBJ2-7|.
TGTGCCAGTAGTGCGGGGGGAGAGCAGTACTTC
CASSAGGEQYF
>TRBV27|TRBD2|TRBJ2-5|many
TGTGCCAGCAGTTCATTCCTTATCGGGACTAGCGGAACTAAACCACAAGAGACCCAGTACTTC
CASSSFLIGTSGTKPQETQYF
>TRBV6-5|.|TRBJ1-1|many
TGTGCCAGCAGTTATGGGGCTTGGCAGATGAACACTGAAGCTTTCTTT
CASSYGAWQMNTEAFF
>TRBV5-6|TRBD2|TRBJ2-1|few
TGTGCCAGCAGCTCAGCCGGGACTACTTGGGAGCAGTTCTTC
CASSSAGTTWEQFF
>TRBV6-2/TRBV6-3|.|TRBJ2-7|many
TGTGCCAGCAGAAAGGACACCCCCTACGAGCAGTACTTC
CASRKDTPYEQYF
>TRBV12-3/TRBV12-4|TRBD2|TRBJ2-3|many
TGTGCCAGCAGTTCTCTAGCGGGAGCGCAGTATTTT
CASSSLAGAQYF
>TRBV20-1|TRBD2|TRBJ2-1|few
TGCAGTGCTAGATCAAGCGGGGCCAATGAGCAGTTCTTC
CSARSSGANEQFF
>TRBV30|.|TRBJ1-1|many
TGTGCCTGGAGGTTCCTTATTACTGAAGCTTTCTTT
CAWRFLITEAFF
>TRBV11-3|TRBD2|TRBJ2-3|many
TGTGCCAGCAGTCGTATTGGGGGGGCAGATACGCAGTATTTT
CASSRIGGADTQYF
>TRBV12-3/TRBV12-4|TRBD2|TRBJ2-7|.
TGTGCCAGCTGTTATCGGTATCGGGGCGGGAGGCCCCTAATAGGAGAGCAGTACTTC
CASCYRYRGGRPLIGEQYF
>TRBV7-9|.|TRBJ1-5|few
TGTGCCAGCAGCTCCGGGTCCGATCAGCCCCAGCATTTT
CASSSGSDQPQHF
>TRBV10-3|.|TRBJ1-1|.
TGTGCCATCAGTGAGTCGAATGGGGGCGCGAACACTGAAGCTTTCTTT
CAISESNGGANTEAFF
>TRBV12-3/TRBV12-4|.|TRBJ2-1|many
TGTGCCAGCAGTTTGGGCCTTACCTACAATGAGCAGTTCTTC
CASSLGLTYNEQFF
>TRBV19|.|TRBJ1-2|.
TGTGCCAGTAATGTGGGACACTCCCCGACGGGCTACACCTTC
CASNVGHSPTGYTF
>TRBV7-9|TRBD1|TRBJ1-4|many
TGTGCCAGCAGCTTTTCCGGGACAGTAAATGAAAAACTGTTTTTT
CASSFSGTVNEKLFF
>TRBV20-1|TRBD1|TRBJ2-6|.
TGCAGTGCTAGTGGACAGGGGGCCCCTGGGGCCAACGTCCTGACTTTC
CSASGQGAPGANVLTF
>TRBV7-2|TRBD2|TRBJ2-3|many
TGTGCCAGCAGCTTTCTTAGCGGGCTTAGCACAGATACGCAGTATTTT
CASSFLSGLSTDTQYF
>TRBV4-1|TRBD1|TRBJ1-6|many
TGCGCCAGCAGCGTCAAACAGGGGGGGAATGATTCACCCCTCCACTTT
CASSVKQGGNDSPLHF
>TRBV27|.|TRBJ2-1|many
TGTGCCAGCAGTTTACAGGGGTACAACTACAATGAGCAGTTCTTC
CASSLQGYNYNEQFF
>TRBV7-3|.|TRBJ2-2|many
TGTGCCAGCAGCTTAGAGGGCACCCACTCCGGGGAGCTGTTTTTT
CASSLEGTHSGELFF
>TRBV9|.|TRBJ1-6|many
TGTGCCAGCAGCGTAGGAACAGTCGCTAATTCACCCCTCCACTTT
CASSVGTVANSPLHF
>TRBV27|TRBD2|TRBJ2-7|many
TGTGCCAGCAGTTACTCTAGCGGGGTAACTCTTTACGAGCAGTACTTC
CASSYSSGVTLYEQYF
>TRBV5-1|TRBD1|TRBJ2-7|many
TGCGCCAGCAGCTCTGGGACAGGGAGCTCCTACGAGCAGTACTTC
CASSSGTGSSYEQYF
>TRBV2|.|TRBJ2-2|many
TGTGCCAGCAGCGAAAGGGGACTGGGGAACACCGGGGAGCTGTTTTTT
CASSERGLGNTGELFF
>TRBV4-2|TRBD2|TRBJ2-7|few
TGTGCCAGCAGCCAGAGGACTAGCGGGACCTACGAGCAGTACTTC
CASSQRTSGTYEQYF
>TRBV5-6|TRBD2|TRBJ2-7|few
TGTGCCAGCAGCTTGTGGAGGGAGGGCTACGAGCAGTACTTC
CASSLWREGYEQYF
>TRBV5-1|TRBD2|TRBJ2-5|few
TGCGCCAGCAGCTTGGCCCAACTAGCGGGGGGCCAAGAGACCCAGTACTTC
CASSLAQLAGGQETQYF
>TRBV7-9|TRBD2|TRBJ2-3|few
TGTGCCAGCAGCGGAGGGAGGGCCTTCGGAACAGATACGCAGTATTTT
CASSGGRAFGTDTQYF
>TRBV5-5|.|TRBJ2-2|many
TGTGCCAGCACCCAACGGGGAGCCCACGGGGAGCTGTTTTTT
CASTQRGAHGELFF
>TRBV7-9|.|TRBJ2-2|.
TGTGCCAGCAGCTTACAGATAGGATCCACCGGGGAGCTGTTTTTT
CASSLQIGSTGELFF
>TRBV29-1|.|TRBJ2-1|many
TGCAGCGTTGAAGATCTTACCGGGCCTCCTTCCTACAATGAGCAGTTCTTC
CSVEDLTGPPSYNEQFF
>TRBV20-1|.|TRBJ1-2|many
TGCAGTGTCGACAGGTCCTATGGCTACACCTTC
CSVDRSYGYTF
>TRBV7-9|TRBD2|TRBJ2-5|many
TGTGCCAGCAGCTCGACTAGCGGGAGTTCGTGGGAGACCCAGTACTTC
CASSSTSGSSWETQYF
>TRBV5-5|TRBD1|TRBJ1-1|few
TGTGCCAGCAGCTCCGGGACAGGGAGCATGAACACTGAAGCTTTCTTT
CASSSGTGSMNTEAFF
>TRBV20-1|.|TRBJ1-3|many
TGCAGTGCTGGGGACGCCCGTGCCGGAAACACCATATATTTT
CSAGDARAGNTIYF
>TRBV7-9|.|TRBJ2-2|.
TGTGCCAGCAGCTTTGTGGCCACGAACACCGGGGAGCTGTTTTTT
CASSFVATNTGELFF
>TRBV18|.|TRBJ2-1|.
TGTGCCAGCTCACCACCGATAGGGGCGAATGAGCAGTTCTTC
CASSPPIGANEQFF
>TRBV12-3/TRBV12-4|TRBD1|TRBJ2-7|many
TGTGCCAGCAGTGACCCGGGACAGGGAACCTACGAGCAGTACTTC
CASSDPGQGTYEQYF
>TRBV20-1|.|TRBJ2-7|.
TGCAGTGCCCCAGGGCGGACCTTATACGAGCAGTACTTC
CSAPGRTLYEQYF
>TRBV6-2/TRBV6-3|.|TRBJ2-1|many
TGTGCCAGCAGATCCCCTACTATTACCTACAATGAGCAGTTCTTC
CASRSPTITYNEQFF
>TRBV7-9|TRBD2|TRBJ2-1|many
TGTGCCAGCAGCTCGAGTGCCCCTAGCGGGAGGAAGTTCTTC
CASSSSAPSGRKFF
>TRBV25-1|.|TRBJ1-6|few
TGTGCCAGCAGTGAACACCGGGTCGATAATTCACCCCTCCACTTT
CASSEHRVDNSPLHF
>TRBV7-3|.|TRBJ2-1|many
TGTGCCAGCAGCTTAGAGTTAAGGGGCTCCGAGCAGTTCTTC
CASSLELRGSEQFF
>TRBV12-3/TRBV12-4|.|TRBJ1-1|many
TGTGCCAGCAGTTTCTCCGGGACGTTGAACACTGAAGCTTTCTTT
CASSFSGTLNTEAFF
>TRBV7-2|.|TRBJ1-2|many
TGTGCCAGCAGCTTTTCCGGGATGGCTGGCTACACCTTC
CASSFSGMAGYTF
>TRBV30|.|TRBJ2-7|few
TGTGCCTGGAGTGTATCGGGAGGGACAGGCGAGCAGTACTTC
CAWSVSGGTGEQYF
>TRBV27|.|TRBJ2-3|many
TGTGCCAGCAGTCAAGGGGTGGCAGATACGCAGTATTTT
CASSQGVADTQYF
>TRBV7-2|.|TRBJ1-2|.
TGTGCCAGCAGCTCCAGGGTCCTTAACAACTATGGCTACACCTTC
CASSSRVLNNYGYTF